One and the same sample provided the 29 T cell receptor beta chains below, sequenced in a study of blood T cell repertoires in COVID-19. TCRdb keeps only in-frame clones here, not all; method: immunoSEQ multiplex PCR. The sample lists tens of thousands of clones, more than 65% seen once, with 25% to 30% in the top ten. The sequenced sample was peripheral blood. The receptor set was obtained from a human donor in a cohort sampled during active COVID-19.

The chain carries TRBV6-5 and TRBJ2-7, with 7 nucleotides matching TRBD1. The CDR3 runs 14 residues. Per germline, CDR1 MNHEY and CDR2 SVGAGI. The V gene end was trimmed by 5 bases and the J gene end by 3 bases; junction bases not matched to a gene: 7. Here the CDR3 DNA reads TGTGCCAGCAGTCGGACAGGTTCGAGCTACGAGCAGTACTTC. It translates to CASSRTGSSYEQYF.

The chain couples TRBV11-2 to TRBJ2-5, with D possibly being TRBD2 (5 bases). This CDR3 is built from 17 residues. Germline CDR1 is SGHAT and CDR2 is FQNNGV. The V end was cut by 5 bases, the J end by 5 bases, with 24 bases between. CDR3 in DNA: TGTGCCAGCAGCGCCTCCCGGAGGAACGGCCCGAGGGAGACCCAGTACTTC. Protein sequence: CASSASRRNGPRETQYF. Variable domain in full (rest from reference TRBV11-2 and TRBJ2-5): EAGVAQSPRYKIIEKRQSVAFWCNPISGHATLYWYQQILGQGPKLLIQFQNNGVVDDSQLPKDRFSAERLKGVDSTLKIQPAKLEDSAVYLCASSASRRNGPRETQYFGPGTRLLVL.

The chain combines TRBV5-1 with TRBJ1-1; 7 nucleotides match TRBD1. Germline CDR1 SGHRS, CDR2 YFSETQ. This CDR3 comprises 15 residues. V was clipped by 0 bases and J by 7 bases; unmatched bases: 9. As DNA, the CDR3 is TGCGCCAGCAGCTTGGATTATGACAGGGCCATTGAAGCTTTCTTT. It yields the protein CASSLDYDRAIEAFF.

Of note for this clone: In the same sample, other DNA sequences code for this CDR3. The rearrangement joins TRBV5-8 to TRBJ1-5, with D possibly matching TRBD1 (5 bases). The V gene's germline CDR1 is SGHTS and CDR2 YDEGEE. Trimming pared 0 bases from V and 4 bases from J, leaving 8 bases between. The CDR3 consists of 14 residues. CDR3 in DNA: TGTGCCAGCAGCTTGGGGTCAGGGAATCAGCCCCAGCATTTT. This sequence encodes CASSLGSGNQPQHF.

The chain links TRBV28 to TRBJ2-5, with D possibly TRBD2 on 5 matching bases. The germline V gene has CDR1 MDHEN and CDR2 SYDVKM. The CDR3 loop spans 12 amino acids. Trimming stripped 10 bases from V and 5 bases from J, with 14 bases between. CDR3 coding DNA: TGTGCCACTGACGATAGCGCGGAGACCCAGTACTTC. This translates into CATDDSAETQYF.

The DNA of the CDR3 is TGTGCCAGCAGCTTGGCCGTCCCCACAGATACGCAGTATTTT. This encodes CASSLAVPTDTQYF. The V gene is TRBV5-4, the J gene TRBJ2-3, with D hard to call. Deletions cut 0 bases from V and 2 bases from J, with 7 bases between. The CDR3 contains 14 residues. Germline V gene lookup returns CDR1 SGHNT and CDR2 YYREEE (reference sequence).

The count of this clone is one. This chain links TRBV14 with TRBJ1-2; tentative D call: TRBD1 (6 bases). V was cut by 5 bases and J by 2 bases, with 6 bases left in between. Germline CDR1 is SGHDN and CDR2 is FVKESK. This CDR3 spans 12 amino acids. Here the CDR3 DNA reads TGTGCCAGCAGCACAGGGAACTATGGCTACACCTTC. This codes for CASSTGNYGYTF.

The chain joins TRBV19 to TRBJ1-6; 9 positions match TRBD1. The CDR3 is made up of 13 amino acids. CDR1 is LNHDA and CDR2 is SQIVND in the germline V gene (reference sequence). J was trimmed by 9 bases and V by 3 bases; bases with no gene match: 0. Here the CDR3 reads CASSMGQGSPLHF. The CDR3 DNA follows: TGTGCCAGTAGTATGGGACAGGGTTCACCCCTCCACTTT. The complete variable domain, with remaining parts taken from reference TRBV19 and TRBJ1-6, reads DGGITQSPKYLFRKEGQNVTLSCEQNLNHDAMYWYRQDPGQGLRLIYYSQIVNDFQKGDIAEGYSVSREKKESFPLTVTSAQKNPTAFYLCASSMGQGSPLHFGNGTRLTVT.

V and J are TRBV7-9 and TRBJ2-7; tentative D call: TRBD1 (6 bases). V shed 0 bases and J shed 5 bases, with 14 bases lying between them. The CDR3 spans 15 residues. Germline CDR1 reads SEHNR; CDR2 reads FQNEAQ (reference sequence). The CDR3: CASSLAGAIVHEQYF. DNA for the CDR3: TGTGCCAGCAGCTTAGCGGGGGCGATAGTCCACGAGCAGTACTTC.

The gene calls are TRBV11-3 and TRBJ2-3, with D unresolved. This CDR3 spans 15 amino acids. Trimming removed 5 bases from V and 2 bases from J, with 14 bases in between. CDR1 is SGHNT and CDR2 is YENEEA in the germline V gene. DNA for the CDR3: TGTGCCAGCAGCCATGGGTTCGACATCACAGATACGCAGTATTTT. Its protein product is CASSHGFDITDTQYF. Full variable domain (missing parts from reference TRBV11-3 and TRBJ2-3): EAGVVQSPRYKIIEKKQPVAFWCNPISGHNTLYWYLQNLGQGPELLIRYENEEAVDDSQLPKDRFSAERLKGVDSTLKIQPAELGDSAVYLCASSHGFDITDTQYFGPGTRLTVL.

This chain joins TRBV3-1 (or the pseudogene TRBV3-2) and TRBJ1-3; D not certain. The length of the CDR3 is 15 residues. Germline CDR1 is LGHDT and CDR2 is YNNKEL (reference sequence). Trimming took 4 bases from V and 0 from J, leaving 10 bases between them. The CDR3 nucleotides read TGTGCCAGCAGCCTGGGGAGCAACTCTGGAAACACCATATATTTT. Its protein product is CASSLGSNSGNTIYF.

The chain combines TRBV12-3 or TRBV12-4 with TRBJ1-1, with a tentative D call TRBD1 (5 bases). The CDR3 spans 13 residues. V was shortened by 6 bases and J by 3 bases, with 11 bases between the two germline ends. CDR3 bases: TGTGCCAGCAGCCGCGGACACTACACTGAAGCTTTCTTT. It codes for CASSRGHYTEAFF.

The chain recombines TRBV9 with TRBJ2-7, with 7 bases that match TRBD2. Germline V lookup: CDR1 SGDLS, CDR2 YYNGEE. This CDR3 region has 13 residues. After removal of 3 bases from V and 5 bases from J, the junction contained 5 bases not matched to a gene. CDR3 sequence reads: CASSAVGGDEQYF. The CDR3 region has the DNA TGTGCCAGCAGCGCAGTGGGGGGGGACGAGCAGTACTTC.

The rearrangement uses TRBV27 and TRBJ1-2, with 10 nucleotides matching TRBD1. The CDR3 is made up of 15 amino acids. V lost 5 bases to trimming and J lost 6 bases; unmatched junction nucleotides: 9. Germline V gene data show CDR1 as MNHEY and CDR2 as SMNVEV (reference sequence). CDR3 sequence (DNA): TGTGCCAGCAGTCCATGGGACAGGGGCGGCGATGGCTACACCTTC. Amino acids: CASSPWDRGGDGYTF.

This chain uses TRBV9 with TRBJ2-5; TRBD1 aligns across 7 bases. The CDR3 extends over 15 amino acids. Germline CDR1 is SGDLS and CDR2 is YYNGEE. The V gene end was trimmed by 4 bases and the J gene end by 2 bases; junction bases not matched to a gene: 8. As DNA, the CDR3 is TGTGCCAGCAGCCAGACAGGGATCGGGCAAGAGACCCAGTACTTC. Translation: CASSQTGIGQETQYF.

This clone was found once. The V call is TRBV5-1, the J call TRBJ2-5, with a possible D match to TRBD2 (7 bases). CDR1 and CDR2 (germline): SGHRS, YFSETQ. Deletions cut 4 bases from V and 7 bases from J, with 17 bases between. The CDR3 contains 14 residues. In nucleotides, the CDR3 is TGCGCCAGCAGCGCAGGCAGTAGGGGGGGGACCCAGTACTTC. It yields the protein CASSAGSRGGTQYF.

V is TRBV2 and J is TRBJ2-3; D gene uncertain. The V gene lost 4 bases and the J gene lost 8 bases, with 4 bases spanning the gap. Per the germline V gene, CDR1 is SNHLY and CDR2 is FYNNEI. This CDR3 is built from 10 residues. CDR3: CASSVSTQYF. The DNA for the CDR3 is TGTGCCAGCAGTGTCTCTACGCAGTATTTT.

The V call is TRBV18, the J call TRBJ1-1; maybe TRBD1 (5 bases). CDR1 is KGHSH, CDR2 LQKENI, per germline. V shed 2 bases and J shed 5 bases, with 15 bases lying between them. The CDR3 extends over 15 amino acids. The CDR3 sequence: CASSPRRPQGTEAFF. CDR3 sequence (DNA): TGTGCCAGCTCACCAAGGCGCCCCCAGGGTACTGAAGCTTTCTTT.

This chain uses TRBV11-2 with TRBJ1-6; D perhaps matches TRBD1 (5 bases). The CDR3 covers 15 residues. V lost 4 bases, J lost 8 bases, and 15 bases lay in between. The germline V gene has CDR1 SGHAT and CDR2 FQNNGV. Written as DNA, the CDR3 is TGTGCCAGCAGCTCAATGTGGGGGGGAGATTCACCCCTCCACTTT. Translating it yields CASSSMWGGDSPLHF.

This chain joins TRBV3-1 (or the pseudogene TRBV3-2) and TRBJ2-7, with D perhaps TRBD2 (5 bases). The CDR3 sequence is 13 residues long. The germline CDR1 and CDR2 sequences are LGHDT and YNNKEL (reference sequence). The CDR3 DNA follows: TGTGCAGCAGCCATTCAGCGGAACTACGAGCAGTACTTC. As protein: CAAAIQRNYEQYF.

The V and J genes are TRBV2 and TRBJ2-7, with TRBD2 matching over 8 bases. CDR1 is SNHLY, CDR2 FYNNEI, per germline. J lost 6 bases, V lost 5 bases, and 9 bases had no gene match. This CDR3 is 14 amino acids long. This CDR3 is CASSRETSATEQYF. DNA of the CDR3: TGTGCCAGCAGTCGGGAGACTAGCGCTACCGAGCAGTACTTC.

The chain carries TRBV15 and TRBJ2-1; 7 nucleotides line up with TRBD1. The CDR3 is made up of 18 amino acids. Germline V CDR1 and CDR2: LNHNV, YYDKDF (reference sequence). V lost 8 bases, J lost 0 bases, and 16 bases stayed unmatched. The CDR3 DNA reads TGTGCCACCGGCCCCGGGACAGCCGATAGGAGCTCCTACAATGAGCAGTTCTTC. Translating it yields CATGPGTADRSSYNEQFF.

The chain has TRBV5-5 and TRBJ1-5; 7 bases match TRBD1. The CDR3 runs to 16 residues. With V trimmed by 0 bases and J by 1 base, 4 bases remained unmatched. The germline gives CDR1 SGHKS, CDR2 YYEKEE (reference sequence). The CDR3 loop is CASSLATGLSNQPQHF. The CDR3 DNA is TGTGCCAGCAGCTTGGCGACAGGGCTAAGCAATCAGCCCCAGCATTTT. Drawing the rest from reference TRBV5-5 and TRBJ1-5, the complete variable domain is DAGVTQSPTHLIKTRGQQVTLRCSPISGHKSVSWYQQVLGQGPQFIFQYYEKEERGRGNFPDRFSARQFPNYSSELNVNALLLGDSALYLCASSLATGLSNQPQHFGDGTRLSIL.

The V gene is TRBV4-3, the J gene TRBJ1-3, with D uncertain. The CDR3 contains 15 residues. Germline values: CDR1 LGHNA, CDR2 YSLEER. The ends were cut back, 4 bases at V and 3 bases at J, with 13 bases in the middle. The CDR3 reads CASSPDPGYGNTIYF. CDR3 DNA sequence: TGCGCCAGCAGCCCTGACCCGGGTTATGGAAACACCATATATTTT.

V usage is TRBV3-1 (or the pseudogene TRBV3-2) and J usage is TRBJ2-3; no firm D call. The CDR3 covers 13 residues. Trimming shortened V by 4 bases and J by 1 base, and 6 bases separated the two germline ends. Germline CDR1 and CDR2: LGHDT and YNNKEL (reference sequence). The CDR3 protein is CASSPPGTDTQYF. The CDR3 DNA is TGTGCCAGCAGCCCTCCAGGCACAGATACGCAGTATTTT.

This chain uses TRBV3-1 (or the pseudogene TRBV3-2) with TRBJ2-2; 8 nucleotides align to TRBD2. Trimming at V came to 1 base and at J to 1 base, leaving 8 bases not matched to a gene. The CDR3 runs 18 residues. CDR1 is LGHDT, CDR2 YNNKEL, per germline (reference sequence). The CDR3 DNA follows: TGTGCCAGCAGCCAAGGGTTAGCGGGGCGCCAGAACACCGGGGAGCTGTTTTTT. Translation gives CASSQGLAGRQNTGELFF.

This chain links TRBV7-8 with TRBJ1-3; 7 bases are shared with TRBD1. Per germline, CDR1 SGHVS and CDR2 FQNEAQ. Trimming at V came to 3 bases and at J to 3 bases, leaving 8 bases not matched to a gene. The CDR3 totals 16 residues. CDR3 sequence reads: CASSFETGWDGNTIYF. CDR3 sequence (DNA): TGTGCCAGCAGCTTTGAGACAGGGTGGGATGGAAACACCATATATTTT.

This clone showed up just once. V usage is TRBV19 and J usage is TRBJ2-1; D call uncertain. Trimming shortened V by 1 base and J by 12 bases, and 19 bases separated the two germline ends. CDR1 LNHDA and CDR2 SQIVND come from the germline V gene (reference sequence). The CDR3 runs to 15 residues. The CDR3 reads CASSIVLTQTDPQFF. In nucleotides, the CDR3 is TGTGCCAGTAGTATAGTCCTCACACAGACCGATCCGCAGTTCTTC.

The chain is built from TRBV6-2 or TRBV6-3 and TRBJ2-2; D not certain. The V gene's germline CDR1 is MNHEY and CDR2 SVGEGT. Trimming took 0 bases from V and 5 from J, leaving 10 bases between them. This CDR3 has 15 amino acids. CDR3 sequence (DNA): TGTGCCAGCAGTTACTCGCAGCCCGGGACCGGGGAGCTGTTTTTT. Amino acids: CASSYSQPGTGELFF.